Following are 27 T cell receptor beta chains from one sample sequenced in a study of T cells in Graves' hyperthyroidism and ophthalmopathy. Researchers took RNA transcripts and amplified the TCR beta CDR3 regions from them. First-round RT-PCR targeting the TCR CDR3 was performed with the HTBI primer set. TCRdb re-called the multiplex PCR reads through MiXCR, storing one row per CDR3 protein. The data hold fewer than 450,000 distinct CDR3 sequences, with 11% to 15% observed a single time. Input material: blood. All receptors derive from a man between 45 and 60 years old with Graves' ophthalmopathy.

The gene calls are TRBV28 and TRBJ2-7; D tentatively fits TRBD1 or TRBD2 (6 bases each). Germline V gene lookup returns CDR1 MDHEN and CDR2 SYDVKM. V lost 5 bases, J lost 0 bases, and 20 bases lay in between. The CDR3 is made up of 17 amino acids. The DNA for the CDR3 is TGTGCCAGCAGTATCACTGGGGACGGGGGCCTCTCCTACGAGCAGTACTTC. Translating gives CASSITGDGGLSYEQYF.

This clonotype has ten or more counts. The chain links TRBV2 to TRBJ1-2, with D possibly being TRBD1 (5 bases). The V and J ends lost 4 bases and 6 bases respectively, with 15 bases between them. The CDR3 consists of 14 residues. CDR1 and CDR2 (germline): SNHLY, FYNNEI. The CDR3 region has the DNA TGTGCCAGCAGTGCCGGGACTCAACTCCATGGCTACACCTTC. Translation: CASSAGTQLHGYTF.

This clonotype was counted a few times. The rearrangement links TRBV15 to TRBJ2-2; D is ambiguous. From germline, CDR1 is LNHNV and CDR2 YYDKDF (reference sequence). The CDR3 sequence is 16 residues long. The V gene lost 5 bases and the J gene lost 5 bases, with 18 bases spanning the gap. The CDR3 sequence is CATSPTGLRATGELFF. CDR3 bases: TGTGCCACCAGCCCCACCGGGTTAAGGGCTACCGGGGAGCTGTTTTTT. Drawing the rest from reference TRBV15 and TRBJ2-2, the complete variable domain is DAMVIQNPRYQVTQFGKPVTLSCSQTLNHNVMYWYQQKSSQAPKLLFHYYDKDFNNEADTPDNFQSRRPNTSFCFLDIRSPGLGDTAMYLCATSPTGLRATGELFFGEGSRLTVL.

To note about this clonotype: A much larger clonotype is one base distant, so this may be a read error. This sequence joins TRBV20-1 and TRBJ2-7; weak D call: TRBD2 (5 bases). The CDR3 is 13 residues long. Per germline, CDR1 DFQATT and CDR2 SNEGSKA (reference sequence). The V and J ends lost 2 bases and 4 bases respectively, with 12 bases between them. This CDR3 is CSARPDGIYEQYV. The DNA for the CDR3 is TGCAGTGCTAGACCGGACGGGATATACGAGCAGTACGTC.

This clonotype showed up many times. The chain combines TRBV10-1 with TRBJ2-1; D possibly corresponds to TRBD1 (5 bases). The CDR3 contains 14 residues. CDR1 and CDR2 (germline): WNHNN, SYGVQD (reference sequence). The ends were cut back, 4 bases at V and 9 bases at J, with 16 bases in the middle. CDR3: CASSGQPLEGEQFF. Here the CDR3 DNA reads TGCGCCAGCAGTGGACAGCCTCTAGAAGGTGAGCAGTTCTTC.

This clonotype was counted many times. The rearrangement uses TRBV15 and TRBJ1-2; 9 bases align to TRBD1. J lost 8 bases, V lost 0 bases, and 10 bases had no gene match. CDR1 is LNHNV and CDR2 is YYDKDF in the germline V gene (reference sequence). The CDR3 has 16 residues. CDR3 sequence (DNA): TGTGCCACCAGCAGAGACTTAGGAGGGACAGGGTACGGCTACACCTTC. Its protein is CATSRDLGGTGYGYTF.

As concerns this clonotype: A single base separates this from a much larger clone, so it may be a read error. The chain joins TRBV10-3 to TRBJ2-7; unclear D gene. From germline, CDR1 is ENHRY and CDR2 SYGVKD. The V gene lost 5 bases and the J gene lost 4 bases, with 18 bases spanning the gap. CDR3 length: 15 amino acids. Written as DNA, the CDR3 is TGTGCCATCAGTCCACCGCCGAACAGTATGTACGAGCAGTACTTC. It encodes CAISPPPNSMYEQYF.

This clonotype was observed many times. The rearrangement joins TRBV5-1 to TRBJ2-1; 8 bases are shared with TRBD1. The V gene end was trimmed by 2 bases and the J gene end by 4 bases; junction bases not matched to a gene: 5. The CDR3 sequence is 15 residues long. Per the germline V gene, CDR1 is SGHRS and CDR2 is YFSETQ. CDR3 DNA sequence: TGCGCCAGCAGCTTAGGGGGACAGGAGTACAATGAGCAGTTCTTC. It encodes CASSLGGQEYNEQFF.

The chain carries TRBV12-3 or TRBV12-4 and TRBJ1-2, with D possibly TRBD1 on 6 matching bases. With 5 bases removed from V and 7 bases from J, the gap between germline ends came to 11 bases. The CDR3 covers 12 residues. CDR3 loop: CASSPGGGGYTF. The CDR3, as DNA: TGTGCCAGCAGTCCCGGGGGCGGTGGCTACACCTTC.

The rearrangement uses TRBV7-9 and TRBJ2-1, with D perhaps matching TRBD1 (5 bases). This CDR3 is built from 15 residues. Trimming left V 2 bases short and J 5 bases short, with 13 bases between. Germline-derived CDR1 and CDR2 are SEHNR and FQNEAQ (reference sequence). CDR3 residues: CASSLQGSPHNEQFF. The CDR3 nucleotides read TGTGCCAGCAGCTTACAGGGTTCCCCTCACAATGAGCAGTTCTTC.

The chain has TRBV9 and TRBJ2-5, with D perhaps matching TRBD1 (6 bases). In germline, CDR1 is SGDLS, CDR2 YYNGEE. V was pared by 4 bases and J by 3 bases, with 16 bases between. This CDR3 has 15 residues. The CDR3 here is CASSPGQFVEETQYF. CDR3 nucleotide sequence: TGTGCCAGCAGCCCTGGACAGTTTGTAGAAGAGACCCAGTACTTC.

This clonotype was counted ten times or more. The chain carries TRBV5-1 and TRBJ1-1; a possible D gene is TRBD1 (5 bases). This CDR3 spans 15 amino acids. V was pared by 4 bases and J by 0 bases, with 13 bases between. Germline CDR1 and CDR2: SGHRS and YFSETQ. DNA of the CDR3: TGCGCCAGCAGCCCGTACAGGACCATGAACACTGAAGCTTTCTTT. The encoded protein is CASSPYRTMNTEAFF.

The sample holds many counts of this clonotype. The CDR3 sequence is CASSLGGTAKNIQYF. CDR3 coding DNA: TGTGCCAGCAGTCTAGGGGGGACAGCCAAAAACATTCAGTACTTC. The V call is TRBV28, the J call TRBJ2-4, with D possibly called TRBD1 or TRBD2 (6 bases each). The CDR3 loop spans 15 amino acids. Trimming removed 5 bases from V and 0 bases from J, with 11 bases in between. Per germline, CDR1 MDHEN and CDR2 SYDVKM.

This clonotype was found many times. The chain joins TRBV7-9 to TRBJ2-3, with D perhaps matching TRBD1 (6 bases). Trimming removed 4 bases at V and 4 bases at J, with 15 bases between. From germline, CDR1 is SEHNR and CDR2 FQNEAQ (reference sequence). This CDR3 has 15 residues. The CDR3 sequence is CASSYPGQLPDTQYF. The CDR3 region has the DNA TGTGCCAGCAGCTATCCTGGACAGCTCCCAGATACGCAGTATTTT.

This clonotype was recorded at least ten times. This chain joins TRBV28 and TRBJ2-7; 8 nucleotides agree with TRBD2. The CDR3 spans 15 residues. After removal of 4 bases from V and 7 bases from J, the junction contained 12 bases not matched to a gene. CDR1 MDHEN and CDR2 SYDVKM come from the germline V gene. The CDR3 sequence is CASSSPGLVHGEQYF. Here the CDR3 DNA reads TGTGCCAGCAGTTCTCCGGGACTAGTCCATGGGGAGCAGTACTTC.

This clonotype was observed many times. The J gene is TRBJ1-1, the V gene TRBV3-1; D is unresolved. This CDR3 contains 12 residues. Trimming cost V 1 base and J 5 bases, with 5 bases left between them. Germline V gives CDR1 LGHDT, CDR2 YNNKEL (reference sequence). The CDR3 sequence is CASSQGSTEAFF. In DNA, the CDR3 is TGTGCCAGCAGCCAAGGAAGTACTGAAGCTTTCTTT.

This clonotype has a count of ten or more. This chain joins TRBV5-4 and TRBJ2-3; D possibly corresponds to TRBD1 (5 bases). In germline, CDR1 is SGHNT, CDR2 YYREEE (reference sequence). V lost 0 bases to trimming and J lost 2 bases, with 10 bases between them. This CDR3 comprises 15 residues. CDR3: CASSLEGQNTDTQYF. DNA for the CDR3: TGTGCCAGCAGCTTGGAGGGGCAGAACACAGATACGCAGTATTTT.

This clonotype showed up just a few times. The chain carries TRBV5-6 and TRBJ1-5, with 10 bases matching TRBD1. Germline V gene sequence: CDR1 SGHDT, CDR2 YYEEEE. The CDR3 is 15 amino acids. With 4 bases clipped from V and 9 bases from J, the junction kept 10 bases outside the gene matches. The CDR3 is CASSPDRGRGRPQHF. The CDR3 nucleotides read TGTGCCAGCAGCCCTGACAGGGGGCGCGGAAGGCCCCAGCATTTT.

This clonotype was counted between two and nine times. This chain uses TRBV14 with TRBJ2-3, with a possible D match to TRBD1 (6 bases). Germline CDR1 SGHDN, CDR2 FVKESK. The CDR3 has 14 residues. Trimming removed 6 bases at V and 0 bases at J, with 10 bases between. The CDR3 DNA sequence: TGTGCCAGCAGACGGACAGCTAGCACAGATACGCAGTATTTT. Protein sequence: CASRRTASTDTQYF.

This clonotype was found many times. V is TRBV20-1 and J is TRBJ1-2, with 8 bases identical to TRBD1. Germline CDR1 is DFQATT and CDR2 is SNEGSKA (reference sequence). V lost 7 bases and J lost 8; bases outside the gene matches: 21. There are 16 residues in the CDR3. Here the CDR3 reads CSDYRDRLTPGTGYTF. CDR3 nucleotide sequence: TGCAGTGATTACCGGGACAGGTTAACTCCCGGGACCGGCTACACCTTC.

This clonotype has a count of ten or more. The rearrangement joins TRBV18 to TRBJ2-3, with D maybe TRBD2 (6 bases). There are 16 residues in the CDR3. The germline V and J ends were trimmed by 3 bases and 4 bases, with 17 bases remaining between them. Germline-derived CDR1 and CDR2 are KGHSH and LQKENI. In DNA form, the CDR3 reads TGTGCCAGCTCACCGGACTGGGCGGGGTCCCCAGATACGCAGTATTTT. Its translation is CASSPDWAGSPDTQYF.

At least ten counts were recorded for this clonotype. J is TRBJ2-7 and V is TRBV29-1; 8 bases are a match to TRBD2. The CDR3 totals 13 residues. V lost 6 bases to trimming and J lost 3 bases; unmatched junction nucleotides: 7. The V gene's germline CDR1 is SQVTM and CDR2 ANQGSEA. The CDR3 protein is CSVGMTSDYEQYF. The CDR3 DNA follows: TGCAGCGTAGGAATGACTAGCGACTACGAGCAGTACTTC.

This clonotype was picked up a small number of times. The CDR3 DNA is TGTGCCAGCAGCCAAGGAAAGTTATCCCTCTACAATGAGCAGTTCTTC. As protein: CASSQGKLSLYNEQFF. The V call is TRBV14, the J call TRBJ2-1, with no clear D. Germline V gene lookup returns CDR1 SGHDN and CDR2 FVKESK. Trimming took 1 base from V and 3 from J, leaving 13 bases between them. This CDR3 spans 16 amino acids.

This clonotype was observed at least ten times. This sequence joins TRBV20-1 and TRBJ2-1; 12 bases are a match to TRBD2. This CDR3 has 15 amino acids. The germline CDR1 and CDR2 sequences are DFQATT and SNEGSKA (reference sequence). J lost 5 bases, V lost 5 bases, and 7 bases had no gene match. CDR3 protein: CSAFSTSGSNNEQFF. The CDR3 region has the DNA TGCAGTGCTTTCTCGACTAGCGGGAGTAACAATGAGCAGTTCTTC.

The table lists this clonotype with a few counts. Because the CDR3 is missing its conserved closing phenylalanine or tryptophan, this is likely a read error. V usage is TRBV6-1 and J usage is TRBJ1-1, with 9 bases identical to TRBD1. The CDR3 covers 15 residues. Losses at the gene ends were 5 bases for V and 1 base for J; bases not matched to a gene: 5. The germline V gene encodes CDR1 MNHNS and CDR2 SASEGT. The CDR3 loop is CASSTQGAKNTEAFL. Written as DNA, the CDR3 is TGTGCCAGCAGTACACAGGGGGCGAAGAACACTGAAGCTTTCCTT.

On this clonotype: A junction end diverges from the germline sequence, so it may reflect a read error. The V and J genes are TRBV4-2 and TRBJ2-1; possible D gene TRBD2, 6 bases. The V gene's germline CDR1 is LGHNA and CDR2 YNFKEQ. The CDR3 has 16 amino acids. This CDR3 is CANSQVGSLPYNEQFF. CDR3 sequence (DNA): TGTGCCAACAGCCAAGTCGGGAGTCTCCCATACAATGAGCAGTTCTTC.

This clonotype was picked up many times. The rearrangement uses TRBV18 and TRBJ2-5, with TRBD1 matching over 7 bases. Germline V gives CDR1 KGHSH, CDR2 LQKENI. The CDR3 is 15 residues long. Losses at the gene ends were 2 bases for V and 6 bases for J; bases not matched to a gene: 9. The CDR3 coding sequence is TGTGCCAGCTCACCAAACCGACAGGGCACGCAGACCCAGTACTTC. Protein: CASSPNRQGTQTQYF.